These 32 T cell receptor beta chains were sequenced from one sample in a study of control samples from healthy donors and cancer patients. Generated by immunoSEQ multiplex PCR, the TCRdb table keeps only in-frame clones and is missing some. The table includes roughly 120,000 clones, 85% to 95% detected once. Sample: blood. The source of these receptors is a man aged 25 to 45 in good health.

The chain uses TRBV5-1 and TRBJ1-3, with a weak D call TRBD1 (6 bases). The CDR3 runs to 17 residues. Germline assignment: CDR1 SGHRS and CDR2 YFSETQ. Trimming left V 5 bases short and J 0 bases short, with 18 bases between. CDR3 sequence: CASSRDTSSSSGNTIYF. CDR3 coding DNA: TGCGCCAGCAGTAGGGACACATCTTCGAGCTCTGGAAACACCATATATTTT. The whole variable domain, filled in from reference TRBV5-1 and TRBJ1-3, reads KAGVTQTPRYLIKTRGQQVTLSCSPISGHRSVSWYQQTPGQGLQFLFEYFSETQRNKGNFPGRFSGRQFSNSRSEMNVSTLELGDSALYLCASSRDTSSSSGNTIYFGEGSWLTVV.

V gene TRBV4-1 combines with J gene TRBJ2-5; 7 positions match TRBD1. The CDR3 extends over 15 amino acids. The V segment lost 3 bases and the J segment 2 bases; nucleotides outside the gene matches: 6. The germline V gene encodes CDR1 MGHRA and CDR2 YSYEKL. CDR3 DNA sequence: TGCGCCAGCAGCCATCGCAGGGGGAGTCAAGAGACCCAGTACTTC. Protein: CASSHRRGSQETQYF.

The chain links TRBV19 to TRBJ2-6, with a possible D match to TRBD2 (5 bases). In germline, CDR1 is LNHDA, CDR2 SQIVND (reference sequence). The CDR3 totals 17 residues. V was trimmed by 3 bases and J by 1 base, leaving 13 bases between them. The CDR3 region has the DNA TGTGCCAGTAGTATTGGCGGGTCTACTTCTGGGGCCAACGTCCTGACTTTC. Translated, it gives CASSIGGSTSGANVLTF.

The rearrangement joins TRBV19 to TRBJ2-5, with TRBD1 identical over 8 bases. Germline V gene data show CDR1 as LNHDA and CDR2 as SQIVND (reference sequence). This CDR3 is built from 14 residues. V lost 5 bases and J lost 5; bases outside the gene matches: 7. The CDR3, as DNA: TGTGCCAGTAGTCCCTGGACAGGGCAGGAGACCCAGTACTTC. It is translated as CASSPWTGQETQYF.

This chain joins TRBV4-3 and TRBJ1-5; tentatively, D is TRBD1 (5 bases). Germline V lookup: CDR1 LGHNA, CDR2 YSLEER. This CDR3 region has 15 residues. The V and J ends lost 0 bases and 7 bases respectively, with 13 bases between them. The CDR3 is CASSQDWRGGQPQHF. The CDR3 DNA reads as TGCGCCAGCAGCCAAGATTGGAGGGGCGGGCAGCCCCAGCATTTT.

J is TRBJ1-5 and V is TRBV4-2, with a tentative D call TRBD1 (6 bases). Germline CDR1 and CDR2: LGHNA and YNFKEQ. The CDR3 sequence is 14 residues long. Trimming took off 0 bases at V and 7 bases at J, with 10 bases between the two ends. DNA of the CDR3: TGTGCCAGCAGCCAAGATCCGGGGGGCCAGCCCCAGCATTTT. Translation: CASSQDPGGQPQHF.

This clone is a singleton in its sample. The chain joins TRBV2 to TRBJ1-4; 7 bases fit TRBD1. CDR3 length equals 14 residues. After removal of 6 bases from V and 3 bases from J, the junction contained 4 bases not matched to a gene. Germline V gene lookup returns CDR1 SNHLY and CDR2 FYNNEI. The DNA of the CDR3 is TGTGCCAGCAGAGGGACAGCCTCTAATGAAAAACTGTTTTTT. Residues: CASRGTASNEKLFF.

The V gene is TRBV7-2, the J gene TRBJ2-2, with D perhaps matching TRBD1 (5 bases). V was shortened by 0 bases and J by 4 bases, with 9 bases between the two germline ends. The CDR3 sequence is 15 residues long. The germline gives CDR1 SGHTA, CDR2 FQGNSA. Here the CDR3 reads CASSLARVGTGELFF. The DNA for the CDR3 is TGTGCCAGCAGCTTAGCCAGGGTGGGCACCGGGGAGCTGTTTTTT.

The genes are TRBV7-8 and TRBJ2-5; D unclear. In germline, CDR1 is SGHVS, CDR2 FQNEAQ. V gave up 5 bases and J gave up 5 bases, with 6 bases separating them. The CDR3 has 11 residues. The CDR3 DNA sequence: TGTGCCAGCAGCCCCCAGGAGACCCAGTACTTC. Translating gives CASSPQETQYF. Variable domain in full (rest from reference TRBV7-8 and TRBJ2-5): GAGVSQSPRYKVAKRGQDVALRCDPISGHVSLFWYQQALGQGPEFLTYFQNEAQLDKSGLPSDRFFAERPEGSVSTLKIQRTQQEDSAVYLCASSPQETQYFGPGTRLLVL.

This rearrangement joins TRBV27 to TRBJ1-2; TRBD1 agrees at 7 bases. This CDR3 contains 17 residues. The ends lost 3 bases at V and 3 bases at J; junction bases unmatched: 13. Germline CDR1 reads MNHEY; CDR2 reads SMNVEV (reference sequence). The CDR3 sequence is CASSFLSGGLVDYGYTF. For the CDR3, the DNA is TGTGCCAGCAGTTTCTTGTCAGGGGGGTTGGTGGACTATGGCTACACCTTC.

V is TRBV28 and J is TRBJ1-4, with D unresolved. The V end was cut by 2 bases, the J end by 5 bases, with 9 bases between. The V gene's germline CDR1 is MDHEN and CDR2 SYDVKM. The CDR3 has 14 residues. CDR3 nucleotide sequence: TGTGCCAGCAGTTTAGGCCACTCAAATGAAAAACTGTTTTTT. Encoded protein: CASSLGHSNEKLFF. Drawing the rest from reference TRBV28 and TRBJ1-4, the complete variable domain is DVKVTQSSRYLVKRTGEKVFLECVQDMDHENMFWYRQDPGLGLRLIYFSYDVKMKEKGDIPEGYSVSREKKERFSLILESASTNQTSMYLCASSLGHSNEKLFFGSGTQLSVL.

This sequence joins TRBV27 and TRBJ1-1, with 9 positions matching TRBD1. This CDR3 region has 14 residues. The V segment lost 5 bases and the J segment 4 bases; nucleotides outside the gene matches: 5. Germline assignment: CDR1 MNHEY and CDR2 SMNVEV (reference sequence). The CDR3 bases are TGTGCCAGCAGTCCCAGACAGGGGGGCACTGAAGCTTTCTTT. It specifies CASSPRQGGTEAFF.

This chain uses TRBV3-1 (or the pseudogene TRBV3-2) with TRBJ2-3; D perhaps matches TRBD1 (5 bases). Deletions cut 1 base from V and 4 bases from J, with 15 bases between. This CDR3 contains 16 residues. Germline-derived CDR1 and CDR2 are LGHDT and YNNKEL (reference sequence). The CDR3 DNA is TGTGCCAGCAGCCAAGTTTTCCAGGGTGGGGCAGATACGCAGTATTTT. This translates into CASSQVFQGGADTQYF.

The chain couples TRBV28 to TRBJ2-3, with D perhaps TRBD2 (6 bases). Germline CDR1 reads MDHEN; CDR2 reads SYDVKM. V was shortened by 6 bases and J by 7 bases, with 11 bases between the two germline ends. The CDR3 consists of 12 residues. CDR3 nucleotide sequence: TGTGCCAGCAGCCGGGACTCCCATACGCAGTATTTT. Residues: CASSRDSHTQYF.

V is TRBV4-1 and J is TRBJ1-4; D is ambiguous. The V gene lost 3 bases and the J gene lost 10 bases, with 15 bases spanning the gap. The V gene's germline CDR1 is MGHRA and CDR2 YSYEKL. The CDR3 length is 14 residues. The DNA for the CDR3 is TGCGCCAGCAGCCAGGGGAAGTCCAGAGGAAAACTGTTTTTT. Amino acid sequence: CASSQGKSRGKLFF.

The rearrangement joins TRBV18 to TRBJ2-7; TRBD1 might be the D (6 bases). V lost 6 bases, J lost 7 bases, and 16 bases lay in between. CDR3 length: 13 residues. Germline lookup yields CDR1 KGHSH and CDR2 LQKENI. CDR3 protein: CASSPEGVGEQYF. The CDR3 DNA reads TGTGCCAGCTCTCCCGAGGGGGTTGGTGAGCAGTACTTC.

The chain carries TRBV5-8 and TRBJ2-5; D perhaps matches TRBD1 (5 bases). Trimming left V 4 bases short and J 2 bases short, with 21 bases between. The CDR3 sequence is 17 residues long. Germline CDR1 SGHTS, CDR2 YDEGEE. The CDR3 spells CASSPQKAVGPQETQYF. CDR3 bases: TGTGCCAGCAGCCCCCAAAAGGCGGTGGGGCCTCAAGAGACCCAGTACTTC. Filled out from reference TRBV5-8 and TRBJ2-5, the complete variable domain reads EAGVTQSPTHLIKTRGQQATLRCSPISGHTSVYWYQQALGLGLQFLLWYDEGEERNRGNFPPRFSGRQFPNYSSELNVNALELEDSALYLCASSPQKAVGPQETQYFGPGTRLLVL.

The genes are TRBV5-1 and TRBJ2-6; D tentatively reads TRBD1 or TRBD2 (5 bases each). Germline V CDR1 and CDR2: SGHRS, YFSETQ. Trimming pared 7 bases from V and 2 bases from J, leaving 13 bases between. This CDR3 spans 15 amino acids. The CDR3 nucleotides are TGCGCCAGCTCGAACGGGGCAACTGGGGCCAACGTCCTGACTTTC. Its translation: CASSNGATGANVLTF.

The chain couples TRBV19 to TRBJ1-4; D uncertain. The CDR3 totals 14 residues. Germline V CDR1 and CDR2: LNHDA, SQIVND (reference sequence). The ends were cut back, 2 bases at V and 7 bases at J, with 11 bases in the middle. In nucleotides, the CDR3 is TGTGCCAGTAGTATAAGAGGGTCGAGTGAAAAACTGTTTTTT. Protein product: CASSIRGSSEKLFF. The complete variable domain, with remaining parts taken from reference TRBV19 and TRBJ1-4, reads DGGITQSPKYLFRKEGQNVTLSCEQNLNHDAMYWYRQDPGQGLRLIYYSQIVNDFQKGDIAEGYSVSREKKESFPLTVTSAQKNPTAFYLCASSIRGSSEKLFFGSGTQLSVL.

V gene TRBV6-2 or TRBV6-3 combines with J gene TRBJ2-5; perhaps D is TRBD1 or TRBD2 (6 bases each). Trimming shortened V by 3 bases and J by 0 bases, and 11 bases separated the two germline ends. This CDR3 is 15 amino acids long. Germline V gene lookup returns CDR1 MNHEY and CDR2 SVGEGT. The chain's CDR3 is CASSYSEGDQETQYF. CDR3 bases: TGTGCCAGCAGTTATTCGGAGGGGGACCAAGAGACCCAGTACTTC.

The count of this clone is one. As DNA, the CDR3 is TGTGCCAGCAGTTATCCGGTACCCGGGGAGCTGTTTTTT. Its protein is CASSYPVPGELFF. This chain uses TRBV6-2 or TRBV6-3 with TRBJ2-2, with D hard to call. The V end lost 3 bases, the J end lost 6 bases, and 8 bases lay between the germline ends. The germline CDR1 and CDR2 sequences are MNHEY and SVGEGT. The length of the CDR3 is 13 residues.

V and J are TRBV7-9 and TRBJ1-2; no definite D call. Trimming pared 3 bases from V and 5 bases from J, leaving 7 bases between. This CDR3 contains 12 residues. Germline CDR1 SEHNR, CDR2 FQNEAQ (reference sequence). CDR3 bases: TGTGCCAGCAGCTTCCGGGCTTATGGCTACACCTTC. Protein: CASSFRAYGYTF.

The rearrangement joins TRBV5-8 to TRBJ1-2; 8 nucleotides agree with TRBD1. With V trimmed by 4 bases and J by 4 bases, 12 bases remained unmatched. This CDR3 has 16 amino acids. CDR1 SGHTS and CDR2 YDEGEE come from the germline V gene. The CDR3 coding sequence is TGTGCCAGCAGCCTCAGAGAGACAGGGGTCATCTATGGCTACACCTTC. Translation: CASSLRETGVIYGYTF.

Notes on this clone: The same CDR3 arises from other DNA sequences in this sample as well. The chain recombines TRBV5-6 with TRBJ2-7; possibly TRBD1 for D (5 bases). Trimming took off 2 bases at V and 4 bases at J, with 7 bases between the two ends. The germline gives CDR1 SGHDT, CDR2 YYEEEE. The CDR3 spans 12 residues. Written as DNA, the CDR3 is TGTGCCAGCAGCTTTGGGGCGTACGAGCAGTACTTC. Translating gives CASSFGAYEQYF. Full variable domain (missing parts from reference TRBV5-6 and TRBJ2-7): DAGVTQSPTHLIKTRGQQVTLRCSPKSGHDTVSWYQQALGQGPQFIFQYYEEEERQRGNFPDRFSGHQFPNYSSELNVNALLLGDSALYLCASSFGAYEQYFGPGTRLTVT.

The chain joins TRBV28 to TRBJ2-5; D may be TRBD2 (5 bases). The germline CDR1 and CDR2 sequences are MDHEN and SYDVKM. This CDR3 is 14 amino acids long. The V end lost 3 bases, the J end lost 5 bases, and 13 bases lay between the germline ends. CDR3 loop: CASSFTTGGETQYF. As DNA, the CDR3 is TGTGCCAGCAGTTTCACCACCGGCGGGGAGACCCAGTACTTC. The whole variable domain, filled in from reference TRBV28 and TRBJ2-5, reads DVKVTQSSRYLVKRTGEKVFLECVQDMDHENMFWYRQDPGLGLRLIYFSYDVKMKEKGDIPEGYSVSREKKERFSLILESASTNQTSMYLCASSFTTGGETQYFGPGTRLLVL.

The table lists this clone with a count of one. The genes are TRBV27 and TRBJ1-1; 7 positions agree with TRBD1. This CDR3 contains 17 residues. Trimming cost V 5 bases and J 1 base; bases outside gene matches: 13. Germline-derived CDR1 and CDR2 are MNHEY and SMNVEV (reference sequence). The CDR3 nucleotides are TGTGCCAGCAGTCCTCAGGGTCAGGGGGTACGGAACACTGAAGCTTTCTTT. Protein sequence: CASSPQGQGVRNTEAFF.

The genes are TRBV5-4 and TRBJ2-2; D remains ambiguous. Trimming left V 0 bases short and J 3 bases short, with 3 bases between. The CDR3 covers 13 residues. CDR1 is SGHNT, CDR2 YYREEE, per germline (reference sequence). CDR3 amino acids: CASSLEDTGELFF. The CDR3 DNA reads as TGTGCCAGCAGCTTGGAGGACACCGGGGAGCTGTTTTTT.

V gene TRBV7-2 combines with J gene TRBJ2-2; D remains unclear. V was trimmed by 0 bases and J by 1 base, leaving 9 bases between them. CDR1 SGHTA and CDR2 FQGNSA come from the germline V gene. This CDR3 has 16 residues. CDR3 in amino acids: CASSLAVQRNTGELFF. The DNA of the CDR3 is TGTGCCAGCAGCTTAGCAGTACAACGGAACACCGGGGAGCTGTTTTTT.

This chain uses TRBV10-3 with TRBJ2-1; 10 bases match TRBD2. J lost 15 bases, V lost 4 bases, and 12 bases had no gene match. This CDR3 is 14 amino acids long. Germline values: CDR1 ENHRY, CDR2 SYGVKD. CDR3 amino acids: CAISAGLAGDERFF. The CDR3 nucleotides read TGTGCCATCAGTGCAGGGCTAGCGGGGGATGAGAGGTTCTTC.

This clone was observed once. The chain links TRBV12-3 or TRBV12-4 to TRBJ2-2; D gene unclear. This CDR3 has 12 amino acids. V was shortened by 6 bases and J by 7 bases, with 9 bases between the two germline ends. The DNA of the CDR3 is TGTGCCAGCAGGGGCGGCGGCGGGGAGCTGTTTTTT. It is translated as CASRGGGGELFF.

Written as DNA, the CDR3 is TGTGCCAGCAGTTTCGGACCGGGACAGGGTTACACTGAAGCTTTCTTT. Translation: CASSFGPGQGYTEAFF. The J gene is TRBJ1-1, the V gene TRBV6-6; TRBD1 matches at 9 bases. V was pared by 4 bases and J by 3 bases, with 9 bases of the junction left unmatched. The CDR3 loop spans 16 amino acids. Germline-derived CDR1 and CDR2 are MNHNY and SVGAGI (reference sequence).

V gene TRBV27 combines with J gene TRBJ1-5; D is possibly TRBD1 (5 bases). The CDR3 extends over 13 amino acids. The V gene's germline CDR1 is MNHEY and CDR2 SMNVEV (reference sequence). Between the trimmed V and J ends, which lost 2 bases and 6 bases, there was a span of 8 bases. The CDR3: CASSLKGVQPQHF. As DNA, the CDR3 is TGTGCCAGCAGTTTAAAAGGGGTTCAGCCCCAGCATTTT.